This T cell receptor (beta chain) was identified during a study of CD8+ T cells in alopecia areata. Study context: Oral tofacitinib (5 to 10 mg twice daily) was administered to treated patients. Study-level findings and limits: Expanded CD8+ clones among the top 100, as well as scalp clonality, were significantly decreased by tofacitinib. Shared TCR sequences were less clear between patients than in mice, possibly partly from HLA diversity. Many expanded lesional clones remained in scalp and blood on tofacitinib.

Treatment reported: oral pan-JAK inhibitor, 5-10 mg twice daily. RNA extraction was followed by reverse transcription into cDNA, which acted as the sequencing template. Sequenced by immunoSEQ multiplex PCR; TCRdb stores in-frame clones only, minus some. Seen here are around 290,000 clones, about three fifths observed once, and the top ten hold under 2%. To note about this clone: Antigen unknown. One end of the junction varies from germline; a read error may be responsible.

Germline CDR1 SNHLY, CDR2 FYNNEI. This CDR3 is built from 10 residues. The origin of this receptor is a human donor with alopecia areata. The rearrangement links TRBV2 to TRBJ1-1; possible D gene TRBD1, 5 bases. The material was CD4+ T cells sorted from blood, obtained at week 24, from a patient treated with tofacitinib. In DNA form, the CDR3 reads TGTGCCAGCAGTGAGGGTGACAGCAAGTTT. Protein product: CASSEGDSKF. Drawing the rest from reference TRBV2 and TRBJ1-1, the complete variable domain is EPEVTQTPSHQVTQMGQEVILRCVPISNHLYFYWYRQILGQKVEFLVSFYNNEISEKSEIFDDQFSVERPDGSNFTLKIRSTKLEDSAMYFCASSEGDSKFGQGTRLTVV.